This T cell receptor beta chain comes out of a study of long-term antiretroviral therapy in people with HIV. Germline values: CDR1 SGHNT, CDR2 YYREEE (reference sequence). Trimming cost V 0 bases and J 3 bases, with 8 bases left between them. The CDR3 spans 14 residues. In the United States, treatment was given to all participants with HIV. Sequencing used immunoSEQ v3.0 at survey level. The table came from immunoSEQ multiplex PCR; TCRdb's copy has only in-frame clones and leaves some out. The sample records around 30,000 clones, roughly 96% being singletons. This receptor was obtained from a man aged 25-40 years with HIV. This sample comprised unsorted PBMCs, obtained 5.3 years after starting antiretroviral therapy. The chain couples TRBV5-4 to TRBJ2-3, with D uncertain. Here the CDR3 DNA reads TGTGCCAGCAGCTTGGCGGTAGCTACAGATACGCAGTATTTT. Translated, it gives CASSLAVATDTQYF. The variable domain in full, completed from reference TRBV5-4 and TRBJ2-3, reads ETGVTQSPTHLIKTRGQQVTLRCSSQSGHNTVSWYQQALGQGPQFIFQYYREEENGRGNFPPRFSGLQFPNYSSELNVNALELDDSALYLCASSLAVATDTQYFGPGTRLTVL.